The clone carrying this TCR beta chain was found many times. Its antigen is currently unknown. Using its own MiXCR run on the RT-PCR reads, TCRdb lists one record per CDR3 protein. The table lists 200,000 to 300,000 distinct CDR3 sequences, over 9% of them singletons. This record belongs to a study of response to subunit inactivated influenza vaccine. The CDR3 length is 10 residues. Germline CDR1 reads SQVTM; CDR2 reads ANQGSEA. V lost 4 bases and J 9 bases, leaving 9 bases between the germline ends. General study findings and limits: That few new T cells are recruited by each seasonal influenza vaccination was the authors' suggestion.

Specimen: non-naive T cells sorted from PBMCs, collected 14 days before vaccination. The rearrangement joins TRBV29-1 to TRBJ1-1; perhaps TRBD1 as D (5 bases). The origin of this receptor is a man between 45 and 60 years old who received an inactivated influenza vaccine. CDR3 in amino acids: CSVGDVQAFF. The CDR3 nucleotides are TGCAGCGTTGGGGACGTACAAGCTTTCTTT. Supplemented by reference TRBV29-1 and TRBJ1-1, the full variable domain reads SAVISQKPSRDICQRGTSLTIQCQVDSQVTMMFWYRQQPGQSLTLIATANQGSEATYESGFVIDKFPISRPNLTFSTLTVSNMSPEDSSIYLCSVGDVQAFFGQGTRLTVV.